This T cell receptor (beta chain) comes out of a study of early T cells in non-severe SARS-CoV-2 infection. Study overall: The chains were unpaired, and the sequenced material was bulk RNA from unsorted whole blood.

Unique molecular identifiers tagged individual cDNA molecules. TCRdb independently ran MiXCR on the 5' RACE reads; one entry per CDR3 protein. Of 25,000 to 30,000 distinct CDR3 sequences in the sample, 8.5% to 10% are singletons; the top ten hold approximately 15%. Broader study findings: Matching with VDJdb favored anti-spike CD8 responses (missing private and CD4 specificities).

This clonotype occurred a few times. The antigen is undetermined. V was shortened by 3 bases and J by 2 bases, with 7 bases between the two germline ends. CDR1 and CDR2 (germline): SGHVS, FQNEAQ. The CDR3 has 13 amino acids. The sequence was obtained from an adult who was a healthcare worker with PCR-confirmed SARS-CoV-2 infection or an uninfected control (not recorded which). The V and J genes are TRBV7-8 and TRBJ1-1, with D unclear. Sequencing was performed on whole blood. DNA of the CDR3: TGTGCCAGCAGCTTCCGGGGTAACACTGAAGCTTTCTTT. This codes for CASSFRGNTEAFF. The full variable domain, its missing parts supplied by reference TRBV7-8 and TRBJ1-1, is GAGVSQSPRYKVAKRGQDVALRCDPISGHVSLFWYQQALGQGPEFLTYFQNEAQLDKSGLPSDRFFAERPEGSVSTLKIQRTQQEDSAVYLCASSFRGNTEAFFGQGTRLTVV.